Each of the 20 T cell receptor beta chains below was sequenced from the same sample in a study of T cell repertoires in cytomegalovirus infection. TCRdb processed the reads anew with MiXCR; each CDR3 protein has one entry. Of about 920,000 distinct CDR3 sequences listed, approximately 33% are singletons. Which antigens these TCRs recognize remains unknown. The starting material was cultured CD8+ T cells from PBMCs, obtained from culture after CMV antigen stimulation. Receptors originate from a human donor in good health (CMV status not recorded). Some clones in this sample may be carry-over from other donors' samples.

The chain recombines TRBV6-5 with TRBJ1-1; 7 bases line up with TRBD1. Germline trimming cut 2 bases from V and 1 base from J; bases unmatched to any gene: 7. The V gene's germline CDR1 is MNHEY and CDR2 SVGAGI. This CDR3 spans 16 amino acids. The CDR3 loop is CASSYRGDSPNTEAFF. In DNA, the CDR3 is TGTGCCAGCAGTTACAGGGGGGACAGCCCGAACACTGAAGCTTTCTTT.

This clonotype was observed a handful of times. The chain has TRBV6-5 and TRBJ1-2; a possible D gene is TRBD1 (5 bases). V shed 0 bases and J shed 0 bases, with 8 bases lying between them. This CDR3 has 15 amino acids. Germline CDR1 and CDR2: MNHEY and SVGAGI. This CDR3 reads CASSYSAGSNYGYTF. The DNA for the CDR3 is TGTGCCAGCAGTTACTCAGCAGGGTCTAACTATGGCTACACCTTC.

In regard to this clonotype: The junction departs from the called germline gene at one end, perhaps through a read error. The rearrangement uses TRBV19 and TRBJ1-5, with D maybe TRBD1 (5 bases). This CDR3 has 16 residues. Germline loops: CDR1 LNHDA, CDR2 SQIVND (reference sequence). The CDR3 coding sequence is TGTGTCAGTAGTATCAGGACATCCGATAGCAATCAGCCCCAGCATTTT. This codes for CVSSIRTSDSNQPQHF.

This sequence joins TRBV6-2 or TRBV6-3 and TRBJ1-2; D unclear. The CDR3 is 11 residues long. Germline V CDR1 and CDR2: MNHEY, SVGEGT. V gave up 4 bases and J gave up 10 bases, with 10 bases separating them. In DNA, the CDR3 is TGTGCCAGCAGTTCCCGGATCGACTACACCTTC. It codes for CASSSRIDYTF.

The V call is TRBV4-3, the J call TRBJ2-3; D might be TRBD1 (5 bases). V shed 1 base and J shed 12 bases, with 14 bases lying between them. Germline V gives CDR1 LGHNA, CDR2 YSLEER. The CDR3 runs to 13 residues. The CDR3 nucleotides read TGCGCCAGCAGCCAAGTGGGTCAGGGCCAACAGTATTTT. Its translation is CASSQVGQGQQYF.

The chain is built from TRBV19 and TRBJ1-1, with D possibly TRBD1 on 6 matching bases. Per germline, CDR1 LNHDA and CDR2 SQIVND (reference sequence). CDR3 size: 18 residues. V was trimmed by 4 bases and J by 1 base, leaving 22 bases between them. CDR3 region: CASSTIWTARTENTEAFF. The CDR3 nucleotides are TGTGCCAGTAGTACGATATGGACAGCCAGAACAGAGAACACTGAAGCTTTCTTT.

Ten or more counts support this clonotype. In nucleotides, the CDR3 is TGTGCCAGCAGCGATCGTTGGGGGTCTGAAGCTTTCTTT. Amino acid sequence: CASSDRWGSEAFF. This chain joins TRBV7-6 and TRBJ1-1; the D gene is possibly TRBD1 (5 bases). This CDR3 has 13 amino acids. Between the trimmed V and J ends, which lost 5 bases and 6 bases, there was a span of 13 bases. Germline CDR1 and CDR2: SGHVS and FNYEAQ.

This clonotype was detected many times. The chain is built from TRBV7-9 and TRBJ2-7; D possibly corresponds to TRBD1 (6 bases). V lost 4 bases to trimming and J lost 1 base, with 11 bases between them. CDR3 size: 14 residues. In germline, CDR1 is SEHNR, CDR2 FQNEAQ (reference sequence). The CDR3, as DNA: TGTGCCAGCAGCTCTGGACAGAGTTCCTACGAGCAGTACGTC. Its protein is CASSSGQSSYEQYV.

Here the CDR3 reads CSAPSFAVSSYNEQFF. In nucleotides, the CDR3 is TGCAGTGCTCCCTCATTTGCAGTGAGCTCCTACAATGAGCAGTTCTTC. This chain joins TRBV20-1 and TRBJ2-1; unclear D gene. The V and J ends lost 5 bases and 0 bases respectively, with 17 bases between them. CDR1 is DFQATT, CDR2 SNEGSKA, per germline (reference sequence). The CDR3 is 16 residues long.

The chain combines TRBV28 with TRBJ2-7, with D hard to call. Trimming removed 10 bases from V and 1 base from J, with 11 bases in between. Per germline, CDR1 MDHEN and CDR2 SYDVKM. This CDR3 has 12 amino acids. CDR3 amino acids: CATQARSYEQYV. DNA of the CDR3: TGTGCCACTCAAGCCCGGTCCTACGAGCAGTACGTC.

The chain carries TRBV2 and TRBJ2-3; D unresolved. This CDR3 is 15 amino acids long. Trimming cost V 8 bases and J 1 base, with 16 bases left between them. Germline V CDR1 and CDR2: SNHLY, FYNNEI. CDR3 amino acids: CASLDGTVGTDTQYF. The CDR3 nucleotides read TGTGCCAGCCTGGATGGTACTGTGGGCACAGATACGCAGTATTTT.

This clonotype was detected only once. This chain connects TRBV15 to TRBJ2-4, with TRBD1 as a possible D gene (5 bases). V was clipped by 3 bases and J by 0 bases, with 9 bases between them. Germline V gene lookup returns CDR1 LNHNV and CDR2 YYDKDF (reference sequence). The CDR3 sequence is 15 residues long. The CDR3 here is CATSSQGLAKNIQYF. CDR3 coding DNA: TGTGCCACCAGCAGTCAGGGCCTAGCCAAAAACATTCAGTACTTC.

V usage is TRBV6-6 and J usage is TRBJ1-5; 9 bases align to TRBD1. CDR1 is MNHNY and CDR2 is SVGAGI in the germline V gene (reference sequence). V lost 5 bases and J lost 0; bases outside the gene matches: 8. This CDR3 is 17 amino acids long. The CDR3 protein is CASSARDREPSNQPQHF. CDR3 bases: TGTGCCAGCAGTGCCCGGGACAGGGAACCTAGCAATCAGCCCCAGCATTTT.

The CDR3 reads CASRAGTEGGGTQYF. CDR3 nucleotide sequence: TGTGCCAGCAGGGCCGGGACAGAGGGTGGGGGGACCCAGTACTTC. The chain is built from TRBV12-3 or TRBV12-4 and TRBJ2-5; 7 bases agree with TRBD1. This CDR3 is 15 amino acids long. J was trimmed by 7 bases and V by 6 bases; bases with no gene match: 14.

This clonotype was observed at least ten times. The CDR3 loop reads CASSPAGLSSTDTQYF. CDR3 nucleotides: TGTGCCAGCAGCCCCGCGGGGCTTTCTAGCACAGATACGCAGTATTTT. This chain links TRBV7-6 with TRBJ2-3; possibly TRBD2 for D (6 bases). Per the germline V gene, CDR1 is SGHVS and CDR2 is FNYEAQ. Trimming left V 5 bases short and J 0 bases short, with 15 bases between. The CDR3 has 16 amino acids.

This clonotype was picked up many times. The J gene is TRBJ2-3, the V gene TRBV7-8; either TRBD1 or TRBD2 may supply D (5 bases each). The CDR3 consists of 15 residues. Trimming removed 1 base at V and 6 bases at J, with 14 bases between. The germline V gene has CDR1 SGHVS and CDR2 FQNEAQ. The CDR3: CASSLEGTSWDTQYF. As DNA, the CDR3 is TGTGCCAGCAGCTTAGAAGGGACCTCCTGGGATACGCAGTATTTT. The full variable domain, completed using reference TRBV7-8 and TRBJ2-3, is GAGVSQSPRYKVAKRGQDVALRCDPISGHVSLFWYQQALGQGPEFLTYFQNEAQLDKSGLPSDRFFAERPEGSVSTLKIQRTQQEDSAVYLCASSLEGTSWDTQYFGPGTRLTVL.

V gene TRBV7-9 combines with J gene TRBJ1-6; D uncertain. CDR1 SEHNR and CDR2 FQNEAQ come from the germline V gene (reference sequence). The CDR3 runs to 13 residues. Trimming cost V 4 bases and J 7 bases, with 8 bases left between them. The CDR3 DNA sequence: TGTGCCAGCAGCTCTTCGACCAATTCACCCCTCCACTTT. The encoded protein is CASSSSTNSPLHF.

This clonotype turned up a few times. This chain links TRBV18 with TRBJ1-4; D is possibly TRBD1 (6 bases). The V end lost 2 bases, the J end lost 0 bases, and 19 bases lay between the germline ends. Germline CDR1 KGHSH, CDR2 LQKENI. The CDR3 totals 19 residues. Written as DNA, the CDR3 is TGTGCCAGCTCACCAACCAGGGGCCTGAATCTTGCAACTAATGAAAAACTGTTTTTT. This encodes CASSPTRGLNLATNEKLFF.

The chain employs TRBV10-3 and TRBJ2-7; no firm D call. Trimming took off 3 bases at V and 5 bases at J, with 8 bases between the two ends. Germline-derived CDR1 and CDR2 are ENHRY and SYGVKD. CDR3 length: 12 residues. CDR3 bases: TGTGCCATCAGTGACCAAGGGAACGAGCAGTACGTC. This codes for CAISDQGNEQYV.

V usage is TRBV4-1 and J usage is TRBJ2-7; D is possibly TRBD1 or TRBD2 (5 bases each). Deletions cut 3 bases from V and 3 bases from J, with 18 bases between. The CDR3 has 16 residues. From germline, CDR1 is MGHRA and CDR2 YSYEKL. In DNA form, the CDR3 reads TGCGCCAGCAGCCAGAGGGGTTTTAATAAGGACTACGAGCAGTACGTC. This encodes CASSQRGFNKDYEQYV.